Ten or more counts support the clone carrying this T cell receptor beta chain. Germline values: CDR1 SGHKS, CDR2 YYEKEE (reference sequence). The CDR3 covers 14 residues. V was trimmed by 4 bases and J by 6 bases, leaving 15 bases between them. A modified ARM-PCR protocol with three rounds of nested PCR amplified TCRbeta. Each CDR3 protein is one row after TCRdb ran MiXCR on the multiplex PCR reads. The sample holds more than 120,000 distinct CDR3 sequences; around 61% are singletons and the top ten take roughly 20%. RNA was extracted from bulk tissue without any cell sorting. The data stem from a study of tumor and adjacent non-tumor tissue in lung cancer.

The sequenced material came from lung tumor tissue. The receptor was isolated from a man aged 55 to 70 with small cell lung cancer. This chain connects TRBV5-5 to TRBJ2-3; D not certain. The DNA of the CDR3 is TGTGCCAGCAGCCAAGGACCTGTGCATGATACGCAGTATTTT. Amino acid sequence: CASSQGPVHDTQYF.